This T cell receptor beta chain was recorded in a study of molecular identifiers for immune sequencing clone quantification. Study-wide results and caveats: Jurkat TCR RNA from one cell was spiked into one million naive cells, and it was reportedly detectable there. The share of molecules held by clones above 20 RNA copies was over 98% in effector cells and under 1% in naive cells.

TCRdb reanalysed the PCR reads using MiXCR and keeps one entry per CDR3 protein. The table shows about 320,000 distinct CDR3 sequences, with about a fifth occurring only once. Sorted cells numbering about 20,000 to 1,100,000, with 10%, 30% or 50% RNA, yielded the naive CD8 libraries. Naive CD8 T cell sorting was performed on the CD8+CD4-CCR7+CD45RA+ phenotype. Per germline, CDR1 DFQATT and CDR2 SNEGSKA (reference sequence). Losses at the gene ends were 4 bases for V and 2 bases for J; bases not matched to a gene: 14. The CDR3 is 16 residues long. In regard to this clonotype: The antigen remains undetermined.

J is TRBJ2-7 and V is TRBV20-1; TRBD2 aligns across 7 bases. The origin of this receptor is a human donor in good health. Some libraries in this study had Jurkat cell RNA spiked in. Sequenced input: naive CD8+ T cells from blood, with Jurkat cell RNA spiked in. Indicated subset: FACS-sorted CD8+CD4-CCR7+CD45RA+ naive T cells. The chain's CDR3 is CSAIWLRERTAYEQYF. CDR3 nucleotides: TGCAGTGCTATTTGGCTGCGGGAGCGTACTGCCTACGAGCAGTACTTC.